The 13 T cell receptor beta chains below were found in one sample sequenced in a study of T cells in Graves' hyperthyroidism and ophthalmopathy. Authors of the study amplified TCR beta CDR3 regions from RNA transcripts. HTBI primers drove first-round RT-PCR of the TCR CDR3. TCRdb reprocessed the multiplex PCR reads via MiXCR and lists one record per CDR3 protein. Among 600,000 to 750,000 distinct CDR3 sequences listed, 15% to 20% were seen once. The sample comprised blood. These TCRs come from a man in his fifties with Graves' hyperthyroidism.

This clonotype was picked up a small number of times. The chain couples TRBV20-1 to TRBJ2-1; possibly TRBD1 for D (5 bases). The germline V gene encodes CDR1 DFQATT and CDR2 SNEGSKA (reference sequence). V dropped 6 bases and J dropped 1 base, with 16 bases sitting between them. This CDR3 has 15 amino acids. The CDR3 reads CSAVSKDKSYNEQFF. The CDR3 DNA reads as TGCAGTGCGGTATCGAAGGACAAGTCCTACAATGAGCAGTTCTTC.

This clonotype was counted only a few times. The V call is TRBV6-2 or TRBV6-3, the J call TRBJ2-7; 7 bases are a match to TRBD2. With 8 bases clipped from V and 6 bases from J, the junction kept 16 bases outside the gene matches. The germline V gene has CDR1 MNHEY and CDR2 SVGEGT. This CDR3 spans 15 amino acids. The CDR3 DNA reads as TGTGCCAGCGGTATAGCGGGTTCCCCCTCCACCGAGCAGTACTTC. This codes for CASGIAGSPSTEQYF.

A single count supports this clonotype. The chain links TRBV2 to TRBJ1-3; D uncertain. The CDR3 extends over 15 amino acids. Between the trimmed V and J ends, which lost 3 bases and 2 bases, there was a span of 11 bases. Germline assignment: CDR1 SNHLY and CDR2 FYNNEI. CDR3 amino acids: CASSEENLAGNTIYF. The CDR3 bases are TGTGCCAGCAGTGAGGAGAATTTGGCTGGAAACACCATATATTTT. Filled out from reference TRBV2 and TRBJ1-3, the complete variable domain reads EPEVTQTPSHQVTQMGQEVILRCVPISNHLYFYWYRQILGQKVEFLVSFYNNEISEKSEIFDDQFSVERPDGSNFTLKIRSTKLEDSAMYFCASSEENLAGNTIYFGEGSWLTVV.

This clonotype was recorded a few times. The chain has TRBV12-3 or TRBV12-4 and TRBJ1-2; 7 bases fit TRBD1. The trim removed 5 bases at V and 4 bases at J, leaving 4 bases unmatched. The length of the CDR3 is 13 residues. The chain's CDR3 is CASSNPGGYGYTF. The DNA of the CDR3 is TGTGCCAGCAGTAACCCAGGGGGCTATGGCTACACCTTC.

The chain combines TRBV5-1 with TRBJ2-3, with 7 bases fitting TRBD2. This CDR3 region has 15 residues. The germline gives CDR1 SGHRS, CDR2 YFSETQ. CDR3 nucleotide sequence: TGCTCCACCTCCTCCGGGACTTCTACAAGCGGGGTGCAGTATTTT. It is translated as CSTSSGTSTSGVQYF.

In this sample, this clonotype turned up many times. The chain combines TRBV2 with TRBJ2-7, with 12 bases that match TRBD2. This CDR3 is 15 amino acids long. The V segment lost 3 bases and the J segment 5 bases; nucleotides outside the gene matches: 5. CDR1 and CDR2 from the germline V gene are SNHLY and FYNNEI. The CDR3 protein is CASSDLSSGRDEQYF. The DNA for the CDR3 is TGTGCCAGCAGTGATTTGTCTAGCGGGAGGGACGAGCAGTACTTC.

There are many counts of this clonotype. The rearrangement uses TRBV28 and TRBJ2-5; TRBD1 is a possible D gene (6 bases). Germline V gene lookup returns CDR1 MDHEN and CDR2 SYDVKM. With 5 bases removed from V and 2 bases from J, the gap between germline ends came to 12 bases. The length of the CDR3 is 14 residues. As DNA, the CDR3 is TGTGCCAGCAGTGGGGGCTTCCCACAAGAGACCCAGTACTTC. This translates into CASSGGFPQETQYF.

This clonotype was found many times. V gene TRBV27 combines with J gene TRBJ1-1, with unresolved D. V lost 2 bases and J 11 bases, leaving 15 bases between the germline ends. Germline values: CDR1 MNHEY, CDR2 SMNVEV (reference sequence). This CDR3 is built from 13 residues. CDR3 DNA sequence: TGTGCCAGCAGTTTAGGCGGATCAATTGGCGCTTTCTTT. Amino acids: CASSLGGSIGAFF.

There are many counts of this clonotype. The rearrangement joins TRBV20-1 to TRBJ2-1; TRBD2 agrees at 12 bases. CDR1 and CDR2 (germline): DFQATT, SNEGSKA (reference sequence). CDR3 length: 16 residues. Trimming at V came to 0 bases and at J to 10 bases, leaving 10 bases not matched to a gene. The CDR3 loop is CSARDGSTSGSDEQFF. The DNA of the CDR3 is TGCAGTGCTAGAGATGGTTCGACTAGCGGGAGTGACGAGCAGTTCTTC.

At least ten counts were recorded for this clonotype. The J gene is TRBJ2-2, the V gene TRBV9; D remains ambiguous. Per germline, CDR1 SGDLS and CDR2 YYNGEE. This CDR3 spans 12 amino acids. V was trimmed by 0 bases and J by 7 bases, leaving 4 bases between them. CDR3 nucleotides: TGTGCCAGCAGCGTAGGTGGCGGGGAGCTGTTTTTT. Translating it yields CASSVGGGELFF.

The CDR3 is CASSFGLARDTQYF. DNA for the CDR3: TGTGCCAGCAGTTTCGGGCTAGCGCGAGATACGCAGTATTTT. The rearrangement uses TRBV28 and TRBJ2-3; tentatively, D is TRBD2 (6 bases). Trimming stripped 3 bases from V and 5 bases from J, with 12 bases between. This CDR3 has 14 residues. Germline V gene lookup returns CDR1 MDHEN and CDR2 SYDVKM.

In its sample, this clonotype was seen many times. A junction end diverges from the germline sequence, so it may reflect a read error. V gene TRBV2 combines with J gene TRBJ2-3; the match to TRBD2 covers 7 bases. Germline lookup yields CDR1 SNHLY and CDR2 FYNNEI. The CDR3 runs to 14 residues. The CDR3 spells CVSRLAGNTDTQYF. The CDR3 region has the DNA TGTGTCAGCAGGTTAGCGGGCAACACAGATACGCAGTATTTT.

This clonotype was seen ten or more times. The V gene is TRBV2, the J gene TRBJ2-3, with D perhaps TRBD1 (6 bases). Germline loops: CDR1 SNHLY, CDR2 FYNNEI. The CDR3 extends over 15 amino acids. The V and J ends lost 6 bases and 1 base respectively, with 14 bases between them. For the CDR3, the DNA is TGTGCCAGCAGATCACAGGGTATCGGCACAGATACGCAGTATTTT. This gives the protein CASRSQGIGTDTQYF.